The 29 T cell receptor beta chains below were found in one sample sequenced in a study of CD8 T cells in Susac syndrome. RNA amounts of roughly 0.45 to 1 ug underwent reverse transcription with random hexamers. TCRdb re-analysed the immunoSEQ multiplex PCR reads in MiXCR, keeping a single row per CDR3 protein. The data show about 73,000 distinct CDR3 sequences, about 95% seen once. The sample taken for sequencing was CD8+ T cells from PBMCs. The receptor source for this set is a human donor with multiple sclerosis.

The V and J genes are TRBV9 and TRBJ1-2; no reliable D call. The CDR3 runs to 13 residues. V dropped 0 bases and J dropped 6 bases, with 9 bases sitting between them. Germline loops: CDR1 SGDLS, CDR2 YYNGEE. This CDR3 reads CASSVVVADGYTF. CDR3 sequence (DNA): TGTGCCAGCAGCGTAGTCGTCGCAGATGGCTACACCTTC. Full variable domain (missing parts from reference TRBV9 and TRBJ1-2): DSGVTQTPKHLITATGQRVTLRCSPRSGDLSVYWYQQSLDQGLQFLIQYYNGEERAKGNILERFSAQQFPDLHSELNLSSLELGDSALYFCASSVVVADGYTFGSGTRLTVV.

The chain employs TRBV2 and TRBJ2-1; a weak D match, TRBD1 (7 bases). Looked up from germline, CDR1 is SNHLY and CDR2 is FYNNEI. CDR3 size: 14 residues. V lost 6 bases to trimming and J lost 3 bases, with 12 bases between them. CDR3 DNA: TGTGCCAGCAGCGTCAGGGGGGACTACAATGAGCAGTTCTTC. It specifies CASSVRGDYNEQFF.

This chain joins TRBV27 and TRBJ2-1, with 10 positions matching TRBD1. Germline V gives CDR1 MNHEY, CDR2 SMNVEV (reference sequence). J was trimmed by 7 bases and V by 4 bases; bases with no gene match: 7. The CDR3 is 15 residues long. This CDR3 reads CASSWGTGAANEQFF. For the CDR3, the DNA is TGTGCCAGCAGTTGGGGGACAGGGGCCGCGAATGAGCAGTTCTTC.

V is TRBV5-4 and J is TRBJ2-2, with D possibly TRBD2 on 6 matching bases. The CDR3 consists of 16 residues. Trimming removed 4 bases from V and 4 bases from J, with 17 bases in between. CDR1 is SGHNT and CDR2 is YYREEE in the germline V gene (reference sequence). The CDR3 DNA reads as TGTGCCAGCAGCCTCAAGGCGTTGACTAGCACCGGGGAGCTGTTTTTT. It encodes CASSLKALTSTGELFF.

The CDR3 loop reads CASSPSIGAQETQYF. The CDR3 DNA sequence: TGCGCCAGCAGCCCCTCAATAGGGGCTCAAGAGACCCAGTACTTC. This chain connects TRBV5-1 to TRBJ2-5, with D perhaps TRBD1 (5 bases). Germline V gene data show CDR1 as SGHRS and CDR2 as YFSETQ. Trimming took 4 bases from V and 2 from J, leaving 15 bases between them. The CDR3 loop spans 15 amino acids. Full variable domain (remainder filled in from reference TRBV5-1 and TRBJ2-5): KAGVTQTPRYLIKTRGQQVTLSCSPISGHRSVSWYQQTPGQGLQFLFEYFSETQRNKGNFPGRFSGRQFSNSRSEMNVSTLELGDSALYLCASSPSIGAQETQYFGPGTRLLVL.

V gene TRBV5-4 combines with J gene TRBJ2-4; TRBD2 matches at 7 bases. V was pared by 0 bases and J by 8 bases, with 11 bases of the junction left unmatched. Germline CDR1 and CDR2: SGHNT and YYREEE (reference sequence). The CDR3 loop spans 16 amino acids. CDR3 DNA sequence: TGTGCCAGCAGCTTGGGGCAGGCGTTGGGGAGGGACATTCAGTACTTC. Its protein is CASSLGQALGRDIQYF.

The chain carries TRBV5-1 and TRBJ1-1; D ambiguous. This CDR3 has 14 residues. Germline V gene lookup returns CDR1 SGHRS and CDR2 YFSETQ. The V and J ends lost 1 base and 1 base respectively, with 8 bases between them. DNA of the CDR3: TGCGCCAGCAGCTTGTTAGGGTGGAACACTGAAGCTTTCTTT. Translating it yields CASSLLGWNTEAFF.

The V call is TRBV5-5, the J call TRBJ2-2; D call uncertain. This CDR3 comprises 15 residues. Germline-derived CDR1 and CDR2 are SGHKS and YYEKEE (reference sequence). Trimming pared 1 base from V and 7 bases from J, leaving 14 bases between. The CDR3 here is CASSLSGGWSGELFF. As DNA, the CDR3 is TGTGCCAGCAGCTTGTCGGGCGGCTGGAGCGGGGAGCTGTTTTTT.

V gene TRBV15 combines with J gene TRBJ1-5, with 8 bases matching TRBD1. Germline V gene sequence: CDR1 LNHNV, CDR2 YYDKDF (reference sequence). V gave up 5 bases and J gave up 5 bases; unmatched junction bases: 8. The CDR3 runs 15 residues. The CDR3 reads CATSGGRGRDQPQHF. CDR3 DNA: TGTGCCACCAGCGGGGGCAGGGGGCGCGATCAGCCCCAGCATTTT.

The chain employs TRBV6-1 and TRBJ2-7, with 9 positions matching TRBD2. CDR3 length equals 14 residues. Germline CDR1 reads MNHNS; CDR2 reads SASEGT. V gave up 8 bases and J gave up 5 bases; unmatched junction bases: 10. The CDR3 reads CASVVGSGSNEQYF. The CDR3 bases are TGTGCCAGCGTAGTAGGTAGCGGGAGTAACGAGCAGTACTTC.

V is TRBV27 and J is TRBJ2-1; 7 bases agree with TRBD2. Per the germline V gene, CDR1 is MNHEY and CDR2 is SMNVEV (reference sequence). V trimming: 4 bases; J trimming: 7 bases; junction bases outside the gene matches: 7. The CDR3 is 14 residues long. CDR3 sequence (DNA): TGTGCCAGCAGTTGGGGGGGTCCTGGGAATGAGCAGTTCTTC. Amino acids: CASSWGGPGNEQFF.

This chain links TRBV7-8 with TRBJ1-4; TRBD1 agrees at 12 bases. This CDR3 has 14 residues. The germline V gene has CDR1 SGHVS and CDR2 FQNEAQ. The V and J ends lost 3 bases and 8 bases, in that order; junction bases with no gene match: 1. The CDR3 DNA reads TGTGCCAGCAGCTTCGGGACAGGGGGCGAAAAACTGTTTTTT. It codes for CASSFGTGGEKLFF. The variable domain in full, completed from reference TRBV7-8 and TRBJ1-4, reads GAGVSQSPRYKVAKRGQDVALRCDPISGHVSLFWYQQALGQGPEFLTYFQNEAQLDKSGLPSDRFFAERPEGSVSTLKIQRTQQEDSAVYLCASSFGTGGEKLFFGSGTQLSVL.

The rearrangement uses TRBV12-3 or TRBV12-4 and TRBJ2-7; D unresolved. CDR3 size: 12 residues. V lost 6 bases and J lost 2, with 8 bases in between. The chain's CDR3 is CASSPTTYEQYF. The CDR3 bases are TGTGCCAGCAGCCCTACGACCTACGAGCAGTACTTC.

The chain uses TRBV27 and TRBJ1-1; TRBD1 agrees at 7 bases. CDR3 length: 15 residues. The V gene's germline CDR1 is MNHEY and CDR2 SMNVEV (reference sequence). J was trimmed by 3 bases and V by 5 bases; bases with no gene match: 9. CDR3 in amino acids: CASSLSGGGYTEAFF. The CDR3 coding sequence is TGTGCCAGCAGTCTCTCAGGGGGAGGGTACACTGAAGCTTTCTTT.

V usage is TRBV27 and J usage is TRBJ1-2; D ambiguous. Germline lookup yields CDR1 MNHEY and CDR2 SMNVEV (reference sequence). The CDR3 is 13 amino acids. V dropped 6 bases and J dropped 5 bases, with 13 bases sitting between them. CDR3 in amino acids: CASSWGIGYGYTF. The CDR3 DNA sequence: TGTGCCAGCAGCTGGGGAATTGGGTATGGCTACACCTTC.

The chain uses TRBV4-3 and TRBJ2-7; maybe TRBD1 (7 bases). The CDR3 covers 14 residues. The ends were cut back, 8 bases at V and 1 base at J, with 15 bases in the middle. Germline V gene lookup returns CDR1 LGHNA and CDR2 YSLEER. The CDR3 sequence is CASGPAGGSYEQYF. CDR3 nucleotides: TGCGCCAGCGGTCCGGCAGGGGGGTCCTACGAGCAGTACTTC.

The V gene is TRBV12-3 or TRBV12-4, the J gene TRBJ2-7, with D perhaps given as TRBD1 or TRBD2 (5 bases each). Trimming removed 4 bases from V and 5 bases from J, with 15 bases in between. The CDR3 spans 14 residues. CDR3 sequence reads: CASSSRDLGNEQYF. CDR3 nucleotide sequence: TGTGCCAGCAGTTCCAGGGACCTGGGGAACGAGCAGTACTTC.

V gene TRBV3-1 combines with J gene TRBJ1-5, with TRBD1 as a possible D gene (5 bases). CDR3 length equals 14 residues. Trimming shortened V by 4 bases and J by 2 bases, and 9 bases separated the two germline ends. Looked up from germline, CDR1 is LGHDT and CDR2 is YNNKEL (reference sequence). The CDR3, as DNA: TGTGCCAGCAGCCCCAGGGAGGGCAATCAGCCCCAGCATTTT. Residues: CASSPREGNQPQHF.

The chain combines TRBV29-1 with TRBJ1-1, with D perhaps matching TRBD1 (6 bases). The V end was cut by 7 bases, the J end by 1 base, with 7 bases between. The CDR3 has 11 amino acids. In germline, CDR1 is SQVTM, CDR2 ANQGSEA. In DNA form, the CDR3 reads TGCAGCGGAGGGGGGAACACTGAAGCTTTCTTT. Encoded protein: CSGGGNTEAFF.

This chain joins TRBV27 and TRBJ2-5, with D unresolved. V lost 5 bases, J lost 2 bases, and 12 bases lay in between. This CDR3 spans 14 amino acids. Germline CDR1 MNHEY, CDR2 SMNVEV (reference sequence). The CDR3 here is CASSLRSSQETQYF. Here the CDR3 DNA reads TGTGCCAGCAGTCTTCGCTCCAGTCAAGAGACCCAGTACTTC.

The V gene is TRBV3-1, the J gene TRBJ2-1; 9 bases match TRBD2. The germline V gene encodes CDR1 LGHDT and CDR2 YNNKEL (reference sequence). The CDR3 covers 19 residues. V lost 4 bases, J lost 3 bases, and 16 bases stayed unmatched. The CDR3 bases are TGTGCCAGCAGCCGCTACTTTCTAGCGGGGAGGACAGACTACAATGAGCAGTTCTTC. Translating gives CASSRYFLAGRTDYNEQFF.

This chain links TRBV6-5 with TRBJ2-1; 7 bases agree with TRBD2. The CDR3 length is 12 residues. With V trimmed by 10 bases and J by 5 bases, 5 bases remained unmatched. Germline loops: CDR1 MNHEY, CDR2 SVGAGI. The CDR3 sequence is CATLAENNEQFF. As DNA, the CDR3 is TGTGCCACCCTAGCGGAGAACAATGAGCAGTTCTTC.

The rearrangement uses TRBV5-1 and TRBJ1-2, with 8 bases that match TRBD1. V shed 4 bases and J 4 bases; nucleotides not matched to a gene: 9. The CDR3 has 15 amino acids. The germline V gene encodes CDR1 SGHRS and CDR2 YFSETQ. The CDR3 sequence: CASSRDLDRVYGYTF. The CDR3 region has the DNA TGCGCCAGCAGCCGCGATTTGGACAGGGTCTATGGCTACACCTTC.

The chain links TRBV21-1 to TRBJ2-1; the table's D call of TRBD1 was not tested on the DNA. TRBV21-1 is flagged as a pseudogene. This CDR3 comprises 15 residues. The CDR3 reads CASSPGPWGGNEQFF. The CDR3 bases are TGTGCCAGCAGCCCCGGCCCCTGGGGTGGAAATGAGCAGTTCTTC.

This sequence joins TRBV25-1 and TRBJ1-1, with D unresolved. Germline values: CDR1 MGHDK, CDR2 SYGVNS. Trimming removed 6 bases from V and 4 bases from J, with 18 bases in between. This CDR3 is 15 amino acids long. CDR3 loop: CASSDVLGLGTEAFF. In nucleotides, the CDR3 is TGTGCCAGCAGCGACGTTCTCGGACTGGGCACTGAAGCTTTCTTT.

The chain uses TRBV4-3 and TRBJ1-1; D not certain. The CDR3 has 14 residues. The V gene lost 3 bases and the J gene lost 4 bases, with 12 bases spanning the gap. The germline V gene has CDR1 LGHNA and CDR2 YSLEER. The CDR3 protein is CASSQATGSTEAFF. The CDR3 DNA reads TGCGCCAGCAGCCAGGCGACTGGGAGCACTGAAGCTTTCTTT.

The genes are TRBV5-1 and TRBJ2-1; the match to TRBD1 covers 8 bases. CDR1 SGHRS and CDR2 YFSETQ come from the germline V gene. V lost 0 bases and J lost 6; bases outside the gene matches: 11. The CDR3 runs to 17 residues. The CDR3 bases are TGCGCCAGCAGCTTGGAACGACAGGGGCGGGTTGGCAATGAGCAGTTCTTC. This encodes CASSLERQGRVGNEQFF.

V and J are TRBV5-4 and TRBJ2-1, with D unclear. Looked up from germline, CDR1 is SGHNT and CDR2 is YYREEE (reference sequence). The CDR3 totals 12 residues. V shed 4 bases and J shed 6 bases, with 8 bases lying between them. The CDR3 DNA follows: TGTGCCAGCAGCCCACTAAGCAATGAGCAGTTCTTC. Its protein is CASSPLSNEQFF.

The chain couples TRBV12-3 or TRBV12-4 to TRBJ1-2; possibly TRBD1 for D (6 bases). The CDR3 is 13 residues long. Trimming took off 6 bases at V and 3 bases at J, with 11 bases between the two ends. This chain's CDR3 is CASSWDTYYGYTF. The CDR3 DNA is TGTGCCAGCAGCTGGGACACCTACTATGGCTACACCTTC.